Here is one T cell receptor (beta chain) with its context. As yet, its antigen is unknown. The trim removed 6 bases at V and 5 bases at J, leaving 10 bases unmatched. In germline, CDR1 is MDHEN, CDR2 SYDVKM. The CDR3 loop spans 14 amino acids. The data originate from a study of cytomegalovirus exposure and HLA in healthy donors. Findings and limits, study-wide: Later genetic work tied a missense DCLRE1C variant to beta-chain V and J trimming. Several top significant clusters appeared, in a later analysis, to be linked to common viral pathogens. As was reported, the classifier diagnosed cytomegalovirus status with high specificity and sensitivity. The study had only CMV serostatus as immune exposure information.

In the PCR, 60 Vbeta and 13 Jbeta primers were used. The table came from immunoSEQ multiplex PCR; TCRdb's copy has only in-frame clones and leaves some out. The data hold 150,000 or so clones, with around 80% observed a single time. V and J are TRBV28 and TRBJ2-7, with 7 bases lining up with TRBD1. This TCR was sampled from a man younger than 35 in good health and CMV-seropositive. Specimen: PBMCs. CDR3: CASRDRTRQDEQYF. As DNA, the CDR3 is TGTGCCAGCAGGGACAGGACCCGACAAGACGAGCAGTACTTC.